The clone carrying this T cell receptor beta chain has a handful of counts. The V gene's germline CDR1 is MGHDK and CDR2 SYGVNS. V lost 5 bases and J lost 6; bases outside the gene matches: 14. The CDR3 has 16 residues. Each PCR replicate from the sorted subsets contained around 200 ng DNA, which is some 32,000 T cell genomes. As originally analysed: ImmunoSEQ junction-only sequences lacked quality scores, so their filtering differed. Produced via immunoSEQ multiplex PCR; TCRdb's table is partial and in-frame only. That table furnishes V, J and clone size, whereas the DNA furnished D and trimming. The sample yields about 2 million clones, about 95% seen once. This sample is drawn from a study of shared clonotypes between healthy human individuals. Background on the study: Per donor, three plates held CD4 naive cells, three held CD4 memory, two held CD8 naive and one held CD8 memory.

Terminally differentiated effector memory CD45RA+ cells were left out of the naive CD8 fraction, which was CD45RO-negative and positively selected for CCR7. This sequence joins TRBV25-1 and TRBJ2-3, with TRBD1 matching over 7 bases. Sequencing used naive CD8+ T cells sorted from blood. This receptor was taken from a man younger than 35 in good health. The CDR3 DNA reads as TGTGCCAGCAGTCCCCTGGGGACAGAGGTTCCCGATACGCAGTATTTT. It translates to CASSPLGTEVPDTQYF.